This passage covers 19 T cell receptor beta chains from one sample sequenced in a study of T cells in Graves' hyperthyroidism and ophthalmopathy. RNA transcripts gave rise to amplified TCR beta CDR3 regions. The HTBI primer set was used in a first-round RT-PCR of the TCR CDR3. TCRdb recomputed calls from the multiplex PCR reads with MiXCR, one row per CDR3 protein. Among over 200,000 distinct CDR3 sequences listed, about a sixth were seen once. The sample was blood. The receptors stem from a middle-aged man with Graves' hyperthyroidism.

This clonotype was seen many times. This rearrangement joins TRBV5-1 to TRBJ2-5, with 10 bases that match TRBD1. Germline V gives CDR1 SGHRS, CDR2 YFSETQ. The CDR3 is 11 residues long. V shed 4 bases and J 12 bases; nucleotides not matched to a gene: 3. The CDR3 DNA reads TGCGCCAGCAGCGCGGGACAGGGGAAGTACTTC. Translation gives CASSAGQGKYF.

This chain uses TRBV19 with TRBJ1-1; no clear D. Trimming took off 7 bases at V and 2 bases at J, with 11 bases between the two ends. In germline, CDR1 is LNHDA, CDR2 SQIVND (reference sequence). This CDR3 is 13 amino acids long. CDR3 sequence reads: CASIRNLNTEAFF. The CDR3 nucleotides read TGTGCCAGTATAAGGAACCTAAACACTGAAGCTTTCTTT.

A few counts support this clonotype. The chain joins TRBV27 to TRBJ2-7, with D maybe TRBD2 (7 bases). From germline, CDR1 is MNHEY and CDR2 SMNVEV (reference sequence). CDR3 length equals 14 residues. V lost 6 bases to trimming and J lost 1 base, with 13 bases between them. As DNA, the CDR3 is TGTGCCAGCAGCTTGGGGGGGCCTTCCTACGAGCAGTACTTC. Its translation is CASSLGGPSYEQYF.

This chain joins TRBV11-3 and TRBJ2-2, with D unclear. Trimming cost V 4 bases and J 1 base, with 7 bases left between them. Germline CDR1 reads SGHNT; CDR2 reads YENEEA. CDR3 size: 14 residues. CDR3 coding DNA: TGTGCCAGCAGCTCACTTTGGAACACCGGGGAGCTGTTTTTT. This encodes CASSSLWNTGELFF. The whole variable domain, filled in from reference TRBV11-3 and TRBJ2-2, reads EAGVVQSPRYKIIEKKQPVAFWCNPISGHNTLYWYLQNLGQGPELLIRYENEEAVDDSQLPKDRFSAERLKGVDSTLKIQPAELGDSAVYLCASSSLWNTGELFFGEGSRLTVL.

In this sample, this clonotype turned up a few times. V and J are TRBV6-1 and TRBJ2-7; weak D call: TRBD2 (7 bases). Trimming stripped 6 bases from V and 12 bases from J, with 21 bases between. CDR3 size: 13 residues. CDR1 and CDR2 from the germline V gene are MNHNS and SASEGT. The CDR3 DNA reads TGTGCCAGCAGAGCTAGACCGACGGGGGGCCTGTACTTC. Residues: CASRARPTGGLYF.

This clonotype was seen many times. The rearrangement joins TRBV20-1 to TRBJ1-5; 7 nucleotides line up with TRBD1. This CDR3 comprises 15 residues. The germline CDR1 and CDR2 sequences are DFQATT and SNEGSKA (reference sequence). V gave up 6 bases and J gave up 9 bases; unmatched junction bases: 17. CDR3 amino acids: CSATRGAGGYGPQHF. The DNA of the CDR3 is TGCAGTGCCACCCGCGGGGCAGGGGGATACGGGCCCCAGCATTTT.

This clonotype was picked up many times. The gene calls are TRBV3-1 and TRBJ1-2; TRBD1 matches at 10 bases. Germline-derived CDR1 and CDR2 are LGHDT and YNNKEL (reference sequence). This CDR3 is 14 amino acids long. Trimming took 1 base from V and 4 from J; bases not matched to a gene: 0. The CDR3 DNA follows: TGTGCCAGCAGCCAAGGACAGGGGGCCTATGGCTACACCTTC. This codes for CASSQGQGAYGYTF.

In DNA form, the CDR3 reads TGTGCCAGCAGCTTAGGGGGCGACACAGATACGCAGTATTTT. Translating it yields CASSLGGDTDTQYF. V gene TRBV7-9 combines with J gene TRBJ2-3; possible D gene TRBD1, 5 bases. Trimming stripped 1 base from V and 2 bases from J, with 7 bases between. This CDR3 spans 14 amino acids. Germline CDR1 SEHNR, CDR2 FQNEAQ (reference sequence).

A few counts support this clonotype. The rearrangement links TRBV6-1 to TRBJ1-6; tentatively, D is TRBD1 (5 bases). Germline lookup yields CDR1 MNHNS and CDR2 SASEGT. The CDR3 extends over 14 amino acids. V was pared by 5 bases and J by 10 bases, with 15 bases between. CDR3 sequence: CASSRGSMLSPLHF. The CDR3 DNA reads TGTGCCAGCAGTCGGGGCAGTATGTTATCACCCCTCCACTTT.

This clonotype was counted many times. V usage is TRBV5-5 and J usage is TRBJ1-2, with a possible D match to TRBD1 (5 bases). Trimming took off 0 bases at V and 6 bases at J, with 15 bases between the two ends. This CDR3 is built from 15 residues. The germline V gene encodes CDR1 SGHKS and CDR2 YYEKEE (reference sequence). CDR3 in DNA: TGTGCCAGCAGCTTGGCCTACGCCAGGGCTGATGGCTACACCTTC. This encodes CASSLAYARADGYTF.

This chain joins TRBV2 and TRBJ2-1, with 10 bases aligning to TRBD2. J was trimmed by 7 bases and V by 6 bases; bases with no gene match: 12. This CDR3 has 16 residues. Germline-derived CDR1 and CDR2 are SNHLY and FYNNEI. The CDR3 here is CASRPFPSGRQNEQFF. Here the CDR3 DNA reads TGTGCCAGCAGACCCTTCCCTAGCGGGAGACAAAATGAGCAGTTCTTC.

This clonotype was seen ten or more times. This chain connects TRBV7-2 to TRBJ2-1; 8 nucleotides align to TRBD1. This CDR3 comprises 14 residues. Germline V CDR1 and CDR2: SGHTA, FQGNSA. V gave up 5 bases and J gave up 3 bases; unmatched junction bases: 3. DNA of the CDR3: TGTGCCAGCAGCCGGACAGGGTTCTACAATGAGCAGTTCTTC. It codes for CASSRTGFYNEQFF.

CDR3 in amino acids: CASSHIIYQETQYF. The CDR3 DNA reads as TGTGCCAGCAGCCACATCATATACCAAGAGACCCAGTACTTC. The J gene is TRBJ2-5, the V gene TRBV11-2; D call uncertain. Trimming removed 5 bases at V and 0 bases at J, with 10 bases between. Germline CDR1 reads SGHAT; CDR2 reads FQNNGV. There are 14 residues in the CDR3. Full variable domain (outside the CDR3, taken from reference TRBV11-2 and TRBJ2-5): EAGVAQSPRYKIIEKRQSVAFWCNPISGHATLYWYQQILGQGPKLLIQFQNNGVVDDSQLPKDRFSAERLKGVDSTLKIQPAKLEDSAVYLCASSHIIYQETQYFGPGTRLLVL.

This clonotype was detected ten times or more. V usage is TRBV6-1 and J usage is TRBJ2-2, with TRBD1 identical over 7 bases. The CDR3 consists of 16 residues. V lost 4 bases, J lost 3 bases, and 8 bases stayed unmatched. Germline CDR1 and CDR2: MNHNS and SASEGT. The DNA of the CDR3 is TGTGCCAGCAGTGCCCAACAGGGGACGTACACCGGGGAGCTGTTTTTT. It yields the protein CASSAQQGTYTGELFF.

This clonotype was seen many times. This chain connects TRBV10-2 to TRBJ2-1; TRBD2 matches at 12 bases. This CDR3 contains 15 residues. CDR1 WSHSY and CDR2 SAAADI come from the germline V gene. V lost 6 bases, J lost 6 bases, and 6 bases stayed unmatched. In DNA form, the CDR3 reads TGCGCCAGCAGGTCTAGCGGGGGGGCTGGCAATGAGCAGTTCTTC. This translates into CASRSSGGAGNEQFF.

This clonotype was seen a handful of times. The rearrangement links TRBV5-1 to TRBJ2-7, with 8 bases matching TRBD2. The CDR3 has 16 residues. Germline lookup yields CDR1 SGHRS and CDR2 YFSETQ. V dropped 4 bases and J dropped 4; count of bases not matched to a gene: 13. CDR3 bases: TGCGCCAGCAGCCGCGGGGGGCCGAGGAGGGATTACGAGCAGTACTTC. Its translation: CASSRGGPRRDYEQYF.

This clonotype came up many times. CDR3 DNA: TGTGCCAGCCGTCGTGGGAACACTGAAGCTTTCTTT. Amino acids: CASRRGNTEAFF. V usage is TRBV6-1 and J usage is TRBJ1-1; D not resolved. The germline V gene has CDR1 MNHNS and CDR2 SASEGT. Between the trimmed V and J ends, which lost 8 bases and 1 base, there was a span of 8 bases. The CDR3 spans 12 residues.

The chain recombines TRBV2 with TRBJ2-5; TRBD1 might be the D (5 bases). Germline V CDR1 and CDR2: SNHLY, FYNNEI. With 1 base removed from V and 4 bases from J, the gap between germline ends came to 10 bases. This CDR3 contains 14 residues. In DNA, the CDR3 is TGTGCCAGCAGTGAAGACAACAGGCTAGAGACCCAGTACTTC. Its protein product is CASSEDNRLETQYF.

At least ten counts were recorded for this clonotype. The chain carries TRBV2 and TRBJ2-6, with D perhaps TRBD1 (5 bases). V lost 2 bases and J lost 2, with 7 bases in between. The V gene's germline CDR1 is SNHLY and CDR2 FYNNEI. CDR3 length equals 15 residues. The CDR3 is CASSEQGAGANVLTF. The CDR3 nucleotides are TGTGCCAGCAGTGAACAGGGTGCTGGGGCCAACGTCCTGACTTTC.